The rows below give T cell receptor beta chains drawn from one sample of a study of blood T cell repertoires in COVID-19. The table came from immunoSEQ multiplex PCR; TCRdb's copy has only in-frame clones and leaves some out. The sample carries approximately 280,000 clones, around 88% recorded once. Material: peripheral blood. Every receptor here comes from a woman in her thirties who had recovered from COVID-19. The CDR3 runs from the conserved cysteine through the conserved F or W. The D gene is left open where the match is weak. Some rows have no size entry. The others give once, few or many, or a class for an expanded clone.

v_gene: TRBV9
abundance: -
d_gene: -
j_gene: TRBJ2-4
CDR3aa: CASSRASGGKNIQYF
CDR3nt: TGTGCCAGCAGCCGGGCCTCAGGAGGCAAAAACATTCAGTACTTC

v_gene: TRBV28
abundance: -
d_gene: TRBD2
j_gene: TRBJ2-1
CDR3aa: CASSSRLAGSSYNEQFF
CDR3nt: TGTGCCAGCAGTTCGAGACTAGCGGGTAGCTCCTACAATGAGCAGTTCTTC

v_gene: TRBV10-1
abundance: -
d_gene: TRBD2
j_gene: TRBJ2-1
CDR3aa: CASSDRLAGVYNEQFF
CDR3nt: TGCGCCAGCAGTGACCGACTAGCGGGAGTGTACAATGAGCAGTTCTTC

v_gene: TRBV7-9
abundance: -
d_gene: -
j_gene: TRBJ1-1
CDR3aa: CASSLDPLVEAFF
CDR3nt: TGTGCCAGCAGCTTAGACCCCCTAGTCGAAGCTTTCTTT

v_gene: TRBV2
abundance: -
d_gene: TRBD2
j_gene: TRBJ2-3
CDR3aa: CASSASGGQGTDTQYF
CDR3nt: TGTGCCAGCAGTGCCTCGGGGGGGCAGGGCACAGATACGCAGTATTTT

v_gene: TRBV7-9
abundance: -
d_gene: TRBD1
j_gene: TRBJ2-7
CDR3aa: CASSSGTGGEQYF
CDR3nt: TGTGCCAGCAGCTCGGGGACAGGGGGCGAGCAGTACTTC

v_gene: TRBV7-2
abundance: once
d_gene: TRBD2
j_gene: TRBJ2-3
CDR3aa: CASSTSGRVTQYF
CDR3nt: TGTGCCAGCAGCACCAGCGGGAGAGTCACGCAGTATTTT

v_gene: TRBV4-1
abundance: -
d_gene: -
j_gene: TRBJ1-5
CDR3aa: CASSQEIRQPQHF
CDR3nt: TGCGCCAGCAGCCAAGAAATCAGGCAGCCCCAGCATTTT

v_gene: TRBV6-1
abundance: -
d_gene: TRBD2
j_gene: TRBJ2-7
CDR3aa: CASSERAGGAYEQYF
CDR3nt: TGTGCCAGCAGTGAAAGAGCGGGGGGCGCCTACGAGCAGTACTTC

v_gene: TRBV29-1
abundance: -
d_gene: TRBD1
j_gene: TRBJ2-1
CDR3aa: CSVVFSGTGINNEQFF
CDR3nt: TGCAGCGTTGTCTTCTCCGGGACAGGGATCAACAATGAGCAGTTCTTC

v_gene: TRBV4-2
abundance: -
d_gene: TRBD1
j_gene: TRBJ1-1
CDR3aa: CASSLEQGREAFF
CDR3nt: TGTGCCAGCAGTTTGGAACAGGGGCGAGAGGCTTTCTTT

v_gene: TRBV28
abundance: -
d_gene: TRBD1
j_gene: TRBJ2-7
CDR3aa: CASSNRQGSYEQYF
CDR3nt: TGTGCCAGCAGTAATCGACAGGGTTCCTACGAGCAGTACTTC

v_gene: TRBV28
abundance: -
d_gene: TRBD1
j_gene: TRBJ1-3
CDR3aa: CASSLLSGTDGNTIYF
CDR3nt: TGTGCCAGCAGTTTATTGTCCGGGACAGATGGAAACACCATATATTTT

v_gene: TRBV29-1
abundance: -
d_gene: TRBD1
j_gene: TRBJ1-1
CDR3aa: CSVRKDTGGDTEAFF
CDR3nt: TGCAGCGTTCGGAAGGACACAGGGGGAGATACTGAAGCTTTCTTT

v_gene: TRBV7-9
abundance: -
d_gene: TRBD2
j_gene: TRBJ2-1
CDR3aa: CASSIRLKLAGGGNEQFF
CDR3nt: TGTGCCAGCAGCATAAGGCTAAAGTTAGCGGGGGGCGGAAATGAGCAGTTCTTC

v_gene: TRBV5-1
abundance: -
d_gene: -
j_gene: TRBJ2-3
CDR3aa: CASSLDPGDTQYF
CDR3nt: TGCGCCAGCAGCTTGGACCCGGGGGATACGCAGTATTTT

v_gene: TRBV2
abundance: -
d_gene: -
j_gene: TRBJ1-6
CDR3aa: CASRTDPNSPLHF
CDR3nt: TGTGCCAGCAGAACAGATCCCAATTCACCCCTCCACTTT

v_gene: TRBV27
abundance: -
d_gene: TRBD1
j_gene: TRBJ2-5
CDR3aa: CASSLMDRGQETQYF
CDR3nt: TGTGCCAGCAGTTTAATGGACAGGGGCCAAGAGACCCAGTACTTC

v_gene: TRBV4-1
abundance: -
d_gene: TRBD1
j_gene: TRBJ1-2
CDR3aa: CASSQDGQGNYGYTF
CDR3nt: TGCGCCAGCAGCCAAGACGGACAGGGGAATTATGGCTACACCTTC

v_gene: TRBV18
abundance: -
d_gene: TRBD2
j_gene: TRBJ2-2
CDR3aa: CASSPPGLAGGTNTGELFF
CDR3nt: TGTGCCAGCTCACCCCCGGGACTAGCGGGGGGGACGAACACCGGGGAGCTGTTTTTT

v_gene: TRBV27
abundance: -
d_gene: -
j_gene: TRBJ2-1
CDR3aa: CASLSGLGPYNEQFF
CDR3nt: TGTGCCAGCCTCTCAGGGCTGGGCCCCTACAATGAGCAGTTCTTC

v_gene: TRBV20-1
abundance: once
d_gene: TRBD1
j_gene: TRBJ2-7
CDR3aa: CSASEGGLDQYF
CDR3nt: TGCAGTGCTAGTGAAGGGGGCTTAGATCAGTACTTC

v_gene: TRBV4-1
abundance: -
d_gene: TRBD1
j_gene: TRBJ1-6
CDR3aa: CASSQDGTGNSPLHF
CDR3nt: TGCGCCAGCAGCCAGGACGGGACAGGGAATTCACCCCTCCACTTT

v_gene: TRBV5-8
abundance: -
d_gene: TRBD2
j_gene: TRBJ2-7
CDR3aa: CASSLGLAGKTYEQYF
CDR3nt: TGTGCCAGCAGCTTGGGACTAGCGGGAAAGACCTACGAGCAGTACTTC

v_gene: TRBV6-2/TRBV6-3
abundance: -
d_gene: -
j_gene: TRBJ2-7
CDR3aa: CASSNPRYEQYF
CDR3nt: TGTGCCAGCAGCAATCCCAGATACGAGCAGTACTTC

v_gene: TRBV10-3
abundance: few
d_gene: TRBD1
j_gene: TRBJ1-2
CDR3aa: CAISENRGLSYGYTF
CDR3nt: TGTGCCATCAGTGAGAACAGGGGACTTTCTTATGGCTACACCTTC

v_gene: TRBV7-8
abundance: -
d_gene: -
j_gene: TRBJ1-6
CDR3aa: CASSFPGSNNSPLHF
CDR3nt: TGTGCCAGCAGCTTTCCGGGATCTAATAATTCACCCCTCCACTTT

v_gene: TRBV30
abundance: once
d_gene: -
j_gene: TRBJ1-2
CDR3aa: CAWSVRRQRGGYTF
CDR3nt: TGTGCCTGGAGTGTACGGCGGCAGCGGGGGGGCTACACCTTC

v_gene: TRBV6-5
abundance: -
d_gene: TRBD1
j_gene: TRBJ2-7
CDR3aa: CASSTGQGAEEQYF
CDR3nt: TGTGCCAGCAGTACAGGACAGGGGGCAGAAGAGCAGTACTTC

v_gene: TRBV7-2
abundance: -
d_gene: -
j_gene: TRBJ1-6
CDR3aa: CASSSRTVGQYNSPLHF
CDR3nt: TGTGCCAGCAGCTCCAGGACAGTGGGACAATATAATTCACCCCTCCACTTT

v_gene: TRBV6-6
abundance: -
d_gene: TRBD2
j_gene: TRBJ2-5
CDR3aa: CASSYPGGVAETQYF
CDR3nt: TGTGCCAGCAGTTACCCGGGGGGGGTAGCAGAGACCCAGTACTTC

v_gene: TRBV15
abundance: -
d_gene: -
j_gene: TRBJ2-2
CDR3aa: CATSRSPGLFTGELFF
CDR3nt: TGTGCCACCAGCAGGTCACCTGGACTTTTCACCGGGGAGCTGTTTTTT

v_gene: TRBV19
abundance: -
d_gene: TRBD1
j_gene: TRBJ2-7
CDR3aa: CASGQGYSYEQYF
CDR3nt: TGTGCCAGTGGACAGGGATACTCCTACGAGCAGTACTTC

v_gene: TRBV10-2
abundance: -
d_gene: TRBD2
j_gene: TRBJ2-2
CDR3aa: CASSESTASGYTGELFF
CDR3nt: TGCGCCAGCAGTGAGTCCACGGCTAGCGGATACACCGGGGAGCTGTTTTTT

v_gene: TRBV4-3
abundance: -
d_gene: -
j_gene: TRBJ1-2
CDR3aa: CASSLSAATHYGYTF
CDR3nt: TGCGCCAGCAGCCTGAGCGCCGCGACCCACTATGGCTACACCTTC

v_gene: TRBV11-2
abundance: -
d_gene: -
j_gene: TRBJ2-7
CDR3aa: CASSLSGKSEQYF
CDR3nt: TGTGCCAGCAGCTTATCAGGGAAAAGCGAGCAGTACTTC

v_gene: TRBV10-3
abundance: -
d_gene: -
j_gene: TRBJ1-2
CDR3aa: CAISITEEVNGYTF
CDR3nt: TGTGCCATCAGTATAACAGAGGAGGTGAACGGCTACACCTTC